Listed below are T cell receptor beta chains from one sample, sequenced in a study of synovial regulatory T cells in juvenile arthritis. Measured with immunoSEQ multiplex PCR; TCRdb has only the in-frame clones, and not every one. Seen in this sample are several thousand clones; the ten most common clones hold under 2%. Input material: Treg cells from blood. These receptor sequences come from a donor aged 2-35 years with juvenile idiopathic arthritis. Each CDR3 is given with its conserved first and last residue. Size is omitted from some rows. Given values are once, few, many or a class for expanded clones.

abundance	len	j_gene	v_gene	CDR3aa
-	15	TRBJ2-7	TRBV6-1	CASSALDRGNYEQYF
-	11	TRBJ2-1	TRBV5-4	CASREGYEQFF
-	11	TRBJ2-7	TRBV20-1	CSAETDYEQYF
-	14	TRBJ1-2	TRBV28	CASSFPGVPYGGTF
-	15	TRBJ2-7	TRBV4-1	CASSLRVSVPYEQYF
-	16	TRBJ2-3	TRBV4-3	CASSQVLAGKADTQYF
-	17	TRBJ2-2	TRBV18	CASSPPQTSGGTGELFF
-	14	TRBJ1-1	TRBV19	CASRLDRLNTEAFF
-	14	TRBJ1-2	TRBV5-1	CASSFRSSVSGYTF
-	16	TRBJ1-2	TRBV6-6	CASSYPRWGKGYGYTF
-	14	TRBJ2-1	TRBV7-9	CASSLGSSYNEQFF
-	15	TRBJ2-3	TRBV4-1	CASSQEGFRTDTQYF
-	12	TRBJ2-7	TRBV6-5	CASRTGAYEQYF
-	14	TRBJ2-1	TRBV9	CASTGGQVAGEQFF
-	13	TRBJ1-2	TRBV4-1	CASSQAGFYGYTF
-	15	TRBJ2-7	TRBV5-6	CASSPEEGRTGEQYF
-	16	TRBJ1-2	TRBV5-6	CASSLLRTERSNGYTF
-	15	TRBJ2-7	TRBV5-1	CASSFPDRPTYEQYF
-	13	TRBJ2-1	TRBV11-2	CASSGGLYNEQFF
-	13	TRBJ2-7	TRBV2	CASSRDRGREQYF
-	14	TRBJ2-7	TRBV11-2	CASSLAQGGYEQYF
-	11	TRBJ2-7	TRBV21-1	CATDREETQYF
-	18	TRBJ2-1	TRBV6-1	CASSEMGLAGGFRNEQFF
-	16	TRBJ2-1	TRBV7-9	CASSRGLAGVQNEQFF
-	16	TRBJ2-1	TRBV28	CASSTHSGGLGNEQFF
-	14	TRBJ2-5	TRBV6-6	CASSLSTGQETQYF
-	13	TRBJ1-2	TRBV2	CASIRTAAGGYTF
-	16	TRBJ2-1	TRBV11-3	CASSLYGGAEYNEQFF
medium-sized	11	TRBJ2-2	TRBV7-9	CAGQRPGELFF
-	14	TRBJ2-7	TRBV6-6	CASSYGATRLKQYF
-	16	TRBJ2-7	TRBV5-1	CASSLDTSVFSYEQYF
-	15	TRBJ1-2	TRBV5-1	CASSLRQQGEGGYTF
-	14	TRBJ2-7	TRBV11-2	CASSLTGTILVQYF
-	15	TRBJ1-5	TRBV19	CASSWDRGRGQPQHF
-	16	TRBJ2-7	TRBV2	CASFRDSPSSSYEQYF
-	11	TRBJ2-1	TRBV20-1	CSARGVAEQFF
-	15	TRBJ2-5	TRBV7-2	CASSLSSRGVGTQYF
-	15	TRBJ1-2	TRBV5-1	CASSSRTGGTYGYTF
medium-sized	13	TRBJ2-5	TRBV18	CASSPTSQETQYF
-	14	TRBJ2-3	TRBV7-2	CASGTSGRGDTQYF
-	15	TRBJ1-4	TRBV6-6	CASLLGGTENEKLFF
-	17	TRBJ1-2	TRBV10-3	CAISEGGHRAANYGYTF
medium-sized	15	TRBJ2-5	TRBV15	CATSSSGTRPETQYF
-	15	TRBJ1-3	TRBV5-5	CASSLAPGVANTIYF
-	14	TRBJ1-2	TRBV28	CASSLLRRGYGYTF
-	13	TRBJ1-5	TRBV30	CAWSQVFQGPQHF
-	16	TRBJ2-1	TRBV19	CASSATGTASYNEQFF
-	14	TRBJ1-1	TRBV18	CASSVRAQGTEAFF
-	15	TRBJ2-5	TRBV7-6	CASSLAGGLQETQYF
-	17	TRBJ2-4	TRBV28	CASSLPSSGGAKNIQYF
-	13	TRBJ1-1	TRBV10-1	CASRGNDMGEAFF
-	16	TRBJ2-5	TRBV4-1	CASSQGPYPGQETQYF
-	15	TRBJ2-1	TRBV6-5	CASSYRAGTYNEQFF
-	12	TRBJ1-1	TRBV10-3	CAISPGDTEAFF
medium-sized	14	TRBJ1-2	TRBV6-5	CASRSGGADYGYTF